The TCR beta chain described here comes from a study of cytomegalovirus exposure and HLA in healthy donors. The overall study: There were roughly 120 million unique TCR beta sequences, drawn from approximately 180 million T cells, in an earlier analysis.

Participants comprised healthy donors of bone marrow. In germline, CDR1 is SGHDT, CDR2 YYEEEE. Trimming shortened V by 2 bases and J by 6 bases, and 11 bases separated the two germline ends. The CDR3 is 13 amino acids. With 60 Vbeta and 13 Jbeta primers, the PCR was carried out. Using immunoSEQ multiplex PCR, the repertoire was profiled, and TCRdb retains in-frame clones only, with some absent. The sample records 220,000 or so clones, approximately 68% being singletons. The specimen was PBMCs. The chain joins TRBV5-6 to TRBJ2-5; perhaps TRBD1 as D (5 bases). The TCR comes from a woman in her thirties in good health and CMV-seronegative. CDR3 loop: CASSLVGQKTQYF. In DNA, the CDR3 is TGTGCCAGCAGCTTAGTGGGGCAAAAGACCCAGTACTTC.